This section outlines one TCR beta chain sequence together with its context. What it recognizes is unknown. Chemo-refractory metastatic non-small-cell lung cancer patients received focal radiation with ipilimumab CTLA-4 blockade. The data belong to a study of radiotherapy plus CTLA-4 blockade in lung cancer. The germline gives CDR1 MGHRA, CDR2 YSYEKL. V was shortened by 3 bases and J by 6 bases, with 15 bases between the two germline ends. This CDR3 has 15 amino acids. Study results and caveats: Clones derived from tumor TCRs expanded in blood after radiotherapy plus ipilimumab.

The method was immunoSEQ multiplex PCR; TCRdb's version includes in-frame clones alone and lacks a portion of them. The repertoire includes 49,000 or so clones, more than 70% of them detected once, and around 8.3% sits in the top ten. The specimen was peripheral blood, collected from a patient treated with radiotherapy plus ipilimumab. V gene TRBV4-1 combines with J gene TRBJ2-1; D unclear. The sequence was obtained from a human donor with non-small cell lung cancer who had stable disease on radiotherapy plus ipilimumab. The CDR3 region has the DNA TGCGCCAGCAGCCATCCCCCCCCTTATCCCAATGAGCAGTTCTTC. Residues: CASSHPPPYPNEQFF.